This T cell receptor beta chain was found in a study of Ad26.COV2.S vaccination and SARS-CoV-2 variants. At the level of the study: Each vaccinee took Ad26.COV2.S intramuscularly, once or twice 56 days apart.

Whole-study results and caveats: Vaccine and placebo recipients had comparable breadth of non-spike TCRs.

V dropped 2 bases and J dropped 3; count of bases not matched to a gene: 8. The CDR3 is 16 residues long. The germline gives CDR1 LNHNV, CDR2 YYDKDF (reference sequence). Libraries were prepared by immunoSEQ multiplex PCR; TCRdb keeps only in-frame clonotypes and omits some of them. The sample lists hundreds of thousands of clones; about 89% were seen once. Treatment in this sample: some 19 received Ad26.COV2.S at low or high dose, single or two shots; about five received placebo; per-sample allocation not given. Sample collection was performed on day 63 after the first vaccine or placebo injection. This clone showed up just a few times. Its antigen is currently unknown.

The sample here was peripheral blood, taken in a trial of Ad26.COV2.S vaccine versus placebo. The chain recombines TRBV15 with TRBJ2-7; 9 bases are a match to TRBD2. The TCR sequence derives from a person aged 18-65 years who received the Ad26.COV2.S COVID-19 vaccine or a placebo. CDR3 loop: CATSRSRGAGGYEQYF. DNA for the CDR3: TGTGCCACCAGCAGATCCCGAGGAGCGGGGGGCTACGAGCAGTACTTC.